This T cell receptor beta chain was retrieved from a study of OX40 agonist ivuxolimab in advanced cancers. About the study: Treatment of patients was with ivuxolimab, an agonistic anti-OX40 (CD134) antibody. Patients with prior anti-PD-1, anti-PD-L1 or anti-CTLA-4 therapy were eligible; 40% to 45% had some.

Only in-frame clones appear in the TCRdb table, and some are missing; sequencing was by immunoSEQ multiplex PCR. The sample has around 74,000 clones, under 85% seen once; the top ten hold roughly 0.5%. This CDR3 is built from 15 residues. Germline lookup yields CDR1 MNHEY and CDR2 SMNVEV (reference sequence). V shed 3 bases and J shed 7 bases, with 19 bases lying between them. Here the sequenced sample was CD4+ or CD8+ T cells sorted from blood, taken in a trial of the OX40 agonist ivuxolimab. This chain links TRBV27 with TRBJ2-7; a weak D match, TRBD2 (5 bases). This receptor was taken from an adult with an advanced solid tumor such as melanoma, head and neck, liver or kidney cancer. DNA of the CDR3: TGTGCCAGCAGTTTTAGGTTGGCGCGGGCCTGGGAGCAGTACTTC. Translated: CASSFRLARAWEQYF.